This T cell receptor (beta chain) was identified during a study of OX40 agonist ivuxolimab in advanced cancers. Study in general: Patients received ivuxolimab, an agonistic anti-OX40 (CD134) antibody. Study-level findings and limits: At 0.1 to 3.0 mg/kg, clonal expansion of CD4+ and CD8+ blood T cells had occurred by week 6. Low normalized clonal expansion also occurred in some nonresponding patients.

As concerns this clone: Its target is unknown.

Sampling of blood occurred at baseline, cycle 4 day 1, and cycle 7 day 1. This table comes from immunoSEQ multiplex PCR, and its TCRdb copy is limited to in-frame clones, with some not included. This sample carries approximately 70,000 clones, about 83% of them seen once, and the ten largest clones take 5.5% to 8%. The CDR3 is 20 amino acids. This TCR derives from an adult with an advanced solid tumor such as melanoma, head and neck, liver or kidney cancer. Material: CD4+ or CD8+ T cells sorted from blood, obtained in a trial of the OX40 agonist ivuxolimab. This chain joins TRBV21-1 and TRBJ2-1. TRBV21-1 is listed as a pseudogene. The CDR3 region has the DNA TGTGCCAGCAGCCCTCGGGGGCCTGCGGGTCGCGAGATATGGAACAATGAGCAGTTCTTC. It encodes CASSPRGPAGREIWNNEQFF.